This entry lists 22 T cell receptor beta chains sequenced from one sample in a study of blood T cell repertoires in COVID-19. Profiling relied on immunoSEQ multiplex PCR, and the TCRdb table lists in-frame clones only, not all of them. The repertoire has nearly 15,000 clones, about 91% of them found once; the top ten carry more than 8.5%. The sequenced sample was peripheral blood. The origin of the receptors is a human donor in a cohort sampled during active COVID-19.

The chain uses TRBV27 and TRBJ1-2; 8 bases line up with TRBD1. The V and J ends lost 5 bases and 7 bases, in that order; junction bases with no gene match: 3. This CDR3 has 12 residues. Per the germline V gene, CDR1 is MNHEY and CDR2 is SMNVEV (reference sequence). The CDR3 spells CASSEDRVGYTF. CDR3 DNA: TGTGCCAGCAGTGAGGACAGGGTTGGCTACACCTTC.

A single count supports this clone. This rearrangement joins TRBV27 to TRBJ1-6, with 8 positions matching TRBD1. Per the germline V gene, CDR1 is MNHEY and CDR2 is SMNVEV (reference sequence). The CDR3 sequence is 14 residues long. Unmatched junction bases numbered 4, after V lost 3 bases and J lost 9 bases. The DNA of the CDR3 is TGTGCCAGCAGTTTGGAACAGGGGGTTTCACCCCTCCACTTT. Translation: CASSLEQGVSPLHF.

J is TRBJ2-1 and V is TRBV12-3 or TRBV12-4, with D unclear. The CDR3 extends over 13 amino acids. Trimming stripped 3 bases from V and 7 bases from J, with 10 bases between. The chain's CDR3 is CASSFGRANEQFF. CDR3 DNA sequence: TGTGCCAGCAGTTTCGGTCGTGCAAATGAGCAGTTCTTC.

The rearrangement joins TRBV5-4 to TRBJ2-1, with TRBD2 matching over 13 bases. The CDR3 contains 15 residues. Trimming at V came to 3 bases and at J to 4 bases, leaving 1 base not matched to a gene. Germline V gives CDR1 SGHNT, CDR2 YYREEE (reference sequence). The CDR3 nucleotides read TGTGCCAGCAGCTCGGGACTAGCGGGATACAATGAGCAGTTCTTC. It yields the protein CASSSGLAGYNEQFF. Together with reference TRBV5-4 and TRBJ2-1, the CDR3 gives the full variable domain: ETGVTQSPTHLIKTRGQQVTLRCSSQSGHNTVSWYQQALGQGPQFIFQYYREEENGRGNFPPRFSGLQFPNYSSELNVNALELDDSALYLCASSSGLAGYNEQFFGPGTRLTVL.

This clone was observed once. The chain combines TRBV27 with TRBJ2-1; 9 bases are a match to TRBD2. In germline, CDR1 is MNHEY, CDR2 SMNVEV (reference sequence). With V trimmed by 3 bases and J by 4 bases, 7 bases remained unmatched. CDR3 length equals 16 residues. DNA for the CDR3: TGTGCCAGCAGTTTCTCTGAGACTAGCGGTTACAATGAGCAGTTCTTC. It is translated as CASSFSETSGYNEQFF.

The chain is built from TRBV28 and TRBJ2-5; 7 positions agree with TRBD1. V lost 6 bases and J lost 5; bases outside the gene matches: 3. There are 12 residues in the CDR3. Germline V gives CDR1 MDHEN, CDR2 SYDVKM. CDR3 nucleotides: TGTGCCAGCAGAAGGGGGCTGGAGACCCAGTACTTC. Its protein product is CASRRGLETQYF.

V is TRBV7-6 and J is TRBJ2-7; the match to TRBD2 covers 8 bases. Germline V lookup: CDR1 SGHVS, CDR2 FNYEAQ. This CDR3 comprises 16 residues. The V segment lost 0 bases and the J segment 3 bases; nucleotides outside the gene matches: 7. The chain's CDR3 is CASSLAGGSGVYEQYF. In DNA form, the CDR3 reads TGTGCCAGCAGCTTAGCGGGGGGTAGCGGGGTCTACGAGCAGTACTTC.

The chain couples TRBV6-6 to TRBJ1-1; D gene ambiguous. CDR1 is MNHNY and CDR2 is SVGAGI in the germline V gene (reference sequence). CDR3 length: 11 amino acids. The ends were cut back, 2 bases at V and 4 bases at J, with 2 bases in the middle. Here the CDR3 reads CASSYRTEAFF. The DNA of the CDR3 is TGTGCCAGCAGTTACCGCACTGAAGCTTTCTTT.

The chain recombines TRBV6-5 with TRBJ2-7, with TRBD1 matching 11 bases. The germline V gene encodes CDR1 MNHEY and CDR2 SVGAGI. V lost 5 bases and J lost 4; bases outside the gene matches: 7. The CDR3 extends over 15 amino acids. CDR3 sequence reads: CASSPSGTGGYEQYF. The CDR3 bases are TGTGCCAGCAGTCCTTCCGGGACAGGGGGTTACGAGCAGTACTTC.

The rearrangement joins TRBV21-1 to TRBJ2-7; TRBD1 is taken as the D call from the table, unchecked against the DNA. TRBV21-1 is labeled a pseudogene. CDR3 size: 15 residues. Here the CDR3 reads CASSKGRDRAYEQYF. The CDR3 DNA reads TGTGCCAGCAGCAAAGGTCGAGACAGGGCCTACGAGCAGTACTTC.

This clone has only a few counts. The rearrangement uses TRBV4-1 and TRBJ1-1; possible D gene TRBD1, 5 bases. Germline V lookup: CDR1 MGHRA, CDR2 YSYEKL. Trimming took off 5 bases at V and 5 bases at J, with 12 bases between the two ends. The CDR3 is 13 amino acids. CDR3 in DNA: TGCGCCAGCAGCTTTGACCGGGGGACTGAAGCTTTCTTT. Amino acid sequence: CASSFDRGTEAFF.

The genes are TRBV4-2 and TRBJ1-4, with TRBD1 identical over 10 bases. Germline loops: CDR1 LGHNA, CDR2 YNFKEQ. The ends lost 0 bases at V and 4 bases at J; junction bases unmatched: 2. CDR3 length: 16 residues. In DNA form, the CDR3 reads TGTGCCAGCAGCCAAGATGGGACAGGGGATAATGAAAAACTGTTTTTT. This encodes CASSQDGTGDNEKLFF.

V and J are TRBV20-1 and TRBJ2-3, with 10 bases aligning to TRBD2. After removal of 3 bases from V and 0 bases from J, the junction contained 9 bases not matched to a gene. The CDR3 spans 17 residues. Germline CDR1 DFQATT, CDR2 SNEGSKA (reference sequence). The CDR3 nucleotides are TGCAGTGCTAGTACAGGATCTAGCGGGAGAAGCACAGATACGCAGTATTTT. Translated: CSASTGSSGRSTDTQYF.

The CDR3 DNA sequence: TGTGCCTGGAGTCCCGGGACAGCACTAGGGGATACGCAGTATTTT. This codes for CAWSPGTALGDTQYF. This sequence joins TRBV30 and TRBJ2-3; TRBD1 matches at 7 bases. Germline CDR1 GTSNPN, CDR2 SVGIG (reference sequence). The CDR3 sequence is 15 residues long. Losses at the gene ends were 2 bases for V and 6 bases for J; bases not matched to a gene: 11.

This chain joins TRBV30 and TRBJ1-2; a possible D gene is TRBD1 (6 bases). This CDR3 spans 15 amino acids. The ends were cut back, 0 bases at V and 0 bases at J, with 11 bases in the middle. Germline lookup yields CDR1 GTSNPN and CDR2 SVGIG (reference sequence). CDR3 protein: CAWSVRYRANYGYTF. The CDR3 DNA is TGTGCCTGGAGTGTAAGGTACAGGGCTAACTATGGCTACACCTTC.

This clone has a handful of counts. The chain is built from TRBV5-6 and TRBJ2-7, with 7 bases matching TRBD1. The J segment lost 7 bases and the V segment lost 4 bases, leaving 11 bases of the junction unmatched. The germline CDR1 and CDR2 sequences are SGHDT and YYEEEE. The CDR3 runs to 14 residues. The CDR3 loop is CASSRGGAPSEQYF. The CDR3 region has the DNA TGTGCCAGCAGCAGAGGGGGCGCCCCGAGTGAGCAGTACTTC.

This chain uses TRBV5-1 with TRBJ2-5, with TRBD2 matching 7 bases. The length of the CDR3 is 15 residues. Germline V gene lookup returns CDR1 SGHRS and CDR2 YFSETQ. V was pared by 4 bases and J by 4 bases, with 10 bases of the junction left unmatched. The CDR3 region is CASSSGTSRGETQYF. The CDR3, as DNA: TGCGCCAGCAGCAGCGGGACCTCAAGGGGAGAGACCCAGTACTTC.

This clone was seen only once. The J gene is TRBJ2-7, the V gene TRBV27; 10 bases are shared with TRBD2. Germline V gene sequence: CDR1 MNHEY, CDR2 SMNVEV (reference sequence). Trimming cost V 6 bases and J 2 bases; bases outside gene matches: 7. This CDR3 spans 15 amino acids. The CDR3 reads CASSPLAGAPYEQYF. CDR3 nucleotides: TGTGCCAGCAGCCCTCTAGCGGGAGCGCCCTACGAGCAGTACTTC.

The count of this clone is one. This rearrangement joins TRBV5-1 to TRBJ1-4, with 8 bases matching TRBD1. V lost 1 base, J lost 8 bases, and 10 bases stayed unmatched. The CDR3 loop spans 16 amino acids. Germline lookup yields CDR1 SGHRS and CDR2 YFSETQ. The CDR3 sequence: CASSLRENRGAEKLFF. Here the CDR3 DNA reads TGCGCCAGCAGCTTGCGAGAGAACAGGGGGGCAGAAAAACTGTTTTTT.

The chain recombines TRBV5-1 with TRBJ2-1; 10 bases agree with TRBD2. Germline CDR1 reads SGHRS; CDR2 reads YFSETQ. V lost 4 bases, J lost 0 bases, and 4 bases stayed unmatched. This CDR3 comprises 16 residues. CDR3 sequence: CASSPASGSSYNEQFF. The DNA of the CDR3 is TGCGCCAGCAGCCCTGCTAGCGGGAGCTCCTACAATGAGCAGTTCTTC.

The genes are TRBV4-1 and TRBJ2-5; 7 bases line up with TRBD2. There are 16 residues in the CDR3. V gave up 4 bases and J gave up 4 bases; unmatched junction bases: 12. Germline assignment: CDR1 MGHRA and CDR2 YSYEKL. The CDR3 is CASSPSLAGVRETQYF. Written as DNA, the CDR3 is TGCGCCAGCAGCCCCTCTCTGGCGGGAGTAAGAGAGACCCAGTACTTC.

The rearrangement joins TRBV3-1 (or the pseudogene TRBV3-2) to TRBJ2-7, with 9 bases lining up with TRBD1. V lost 4 bases, J lost 6 bases, and 10 bases stayed unmatched. The CDR3 is 15 residues long. Germline loops: CDR1 LGHDT, CDR2 YNNKEL (reference sequence). The CDR3 here is CASSPLSGTGFEQYF. The CDR3 bases are TGTGCCAGCAGCCCCCTGTCTGGGACAGGGTTCGAGCAGTACTTC.